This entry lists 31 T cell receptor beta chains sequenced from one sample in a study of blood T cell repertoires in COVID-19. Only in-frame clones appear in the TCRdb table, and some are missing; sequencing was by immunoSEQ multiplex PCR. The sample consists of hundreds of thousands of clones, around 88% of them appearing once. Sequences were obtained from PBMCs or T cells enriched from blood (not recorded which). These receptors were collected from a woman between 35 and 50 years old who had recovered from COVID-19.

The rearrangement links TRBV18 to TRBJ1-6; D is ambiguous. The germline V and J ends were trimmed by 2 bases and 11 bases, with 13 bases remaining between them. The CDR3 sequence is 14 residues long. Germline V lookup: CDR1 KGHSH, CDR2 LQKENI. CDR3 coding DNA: TGTGCCAGCTCACCAAAGGAGGAACGGACACCCCTCCACTTT. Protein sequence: CASSPKEERTPLHF.

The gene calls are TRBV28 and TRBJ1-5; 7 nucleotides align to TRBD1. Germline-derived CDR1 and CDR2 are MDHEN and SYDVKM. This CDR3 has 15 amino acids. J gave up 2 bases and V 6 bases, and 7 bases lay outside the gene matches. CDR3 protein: CASSPRQGGNQPQHF. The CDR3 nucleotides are TGTGCCAGCAGCCCCAGACAGGGCGGCAATCAGCCCCAGCATTTT. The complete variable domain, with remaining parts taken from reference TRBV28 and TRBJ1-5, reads DVKVTQSSRYLVKRTGEKVFLECVQDMDHENMFWYRQDPGLGLRLIYFSYDVKMKEKGDIPEGYSVSREKKERFSLILESASTNQTSMYLCASSPRQGGNQPQHFGDGTRLSIL.

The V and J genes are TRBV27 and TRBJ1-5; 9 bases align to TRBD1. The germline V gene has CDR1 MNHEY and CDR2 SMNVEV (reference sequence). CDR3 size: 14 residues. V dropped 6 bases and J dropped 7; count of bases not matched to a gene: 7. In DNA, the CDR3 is TGTGCCAGCAGCCGGACAGGGGCTGGACAGCCCCAGCATTTT. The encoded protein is CASSRTGAGQPQHF.

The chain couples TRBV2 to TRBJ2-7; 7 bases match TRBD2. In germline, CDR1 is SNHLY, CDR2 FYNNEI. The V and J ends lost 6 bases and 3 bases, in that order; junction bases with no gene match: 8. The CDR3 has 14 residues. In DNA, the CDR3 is TGTGCCAGCAGGTTGACGGCGGGAGTCTACGAGCAGTACTTC. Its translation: CASRLTAGVYEQYF.

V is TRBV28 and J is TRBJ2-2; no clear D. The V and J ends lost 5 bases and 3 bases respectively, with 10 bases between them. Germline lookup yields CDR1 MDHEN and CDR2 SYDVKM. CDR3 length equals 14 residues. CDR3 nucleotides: TGTGCCAGCAGTGTCTTGAGTTACACCGGGGAGCTGTTTTTT. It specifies CASSVLSYTGELFF. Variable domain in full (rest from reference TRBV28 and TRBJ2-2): DVKVTQSSRYLVKRTGEKVFLECVQDMDHENMFWYRQDPGLGLRLIYFSYDVKMKEKGDIPEGYSVSREKKERFSLILESASTNQTSMYLCASSVLSYTGELFFGEGSRLTVL.

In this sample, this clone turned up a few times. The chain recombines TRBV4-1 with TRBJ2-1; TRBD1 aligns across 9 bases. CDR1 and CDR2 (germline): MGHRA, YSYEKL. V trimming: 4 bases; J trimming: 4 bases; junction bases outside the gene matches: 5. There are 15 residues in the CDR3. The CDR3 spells CASSRGQGWYNEQFF. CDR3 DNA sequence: TGCGCCAGCAGCCGCGGACAGGGGTGGTACAATGAGCAGTTCTTC.

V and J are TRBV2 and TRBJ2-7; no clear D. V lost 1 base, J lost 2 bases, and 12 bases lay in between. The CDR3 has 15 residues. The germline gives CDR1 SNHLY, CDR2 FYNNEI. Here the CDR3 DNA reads TGTGCCAGCAGTGAAGGCCCTATAAGAGCCTACGAGCAGTACTTC. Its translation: CASSEGPIRAYEQYF.

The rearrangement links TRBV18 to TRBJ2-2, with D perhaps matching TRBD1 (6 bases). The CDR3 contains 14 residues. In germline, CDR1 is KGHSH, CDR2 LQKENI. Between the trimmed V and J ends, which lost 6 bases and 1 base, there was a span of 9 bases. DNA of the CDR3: TGTGCCAGCTCGCCGGACAGGAACACCGGGGAGCTGTTTTTT. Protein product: CASSPDRNTGELFF.

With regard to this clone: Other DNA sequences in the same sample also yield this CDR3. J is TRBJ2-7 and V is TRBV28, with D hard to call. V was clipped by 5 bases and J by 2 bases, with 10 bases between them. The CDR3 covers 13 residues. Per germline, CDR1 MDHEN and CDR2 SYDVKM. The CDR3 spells CASSLRVPYEQYF. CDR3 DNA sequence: TGTGCCAGCAGTCTCCGGGTCCCCTACGAGCAGTACTTC.

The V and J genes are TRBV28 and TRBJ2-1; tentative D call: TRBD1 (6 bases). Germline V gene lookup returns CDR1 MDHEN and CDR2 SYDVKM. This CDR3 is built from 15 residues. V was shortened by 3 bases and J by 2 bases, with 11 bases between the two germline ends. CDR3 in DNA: TGTGCCAGCAGTTTCCCGGACAGAGCCTACAATGAGCAGTTCTTC. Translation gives CASSFPDRAYNEQFF.

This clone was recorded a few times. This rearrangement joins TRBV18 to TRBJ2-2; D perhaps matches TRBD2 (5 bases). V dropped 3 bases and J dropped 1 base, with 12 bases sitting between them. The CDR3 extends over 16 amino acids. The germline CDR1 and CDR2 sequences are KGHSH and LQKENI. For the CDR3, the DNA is TGTGCCAGCTCACCGGGGAGCCGGAGGAACACCGGGGAGCTGTTTTTT. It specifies CASSPGSRRNTGELFF.

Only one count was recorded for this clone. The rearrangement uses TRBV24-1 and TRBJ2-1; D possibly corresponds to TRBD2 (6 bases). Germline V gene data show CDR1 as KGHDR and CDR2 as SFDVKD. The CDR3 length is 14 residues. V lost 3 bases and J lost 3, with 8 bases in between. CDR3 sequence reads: CATSDREFYNEQFF. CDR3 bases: TGTGCCACCAGTGATCGGGAGTTCTACAATGAGCAGTTCTTC.

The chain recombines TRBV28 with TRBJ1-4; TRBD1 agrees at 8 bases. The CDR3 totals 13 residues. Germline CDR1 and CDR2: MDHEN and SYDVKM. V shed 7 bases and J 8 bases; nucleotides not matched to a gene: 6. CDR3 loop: CASTQGGTEKLFF. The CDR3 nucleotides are TGTGCCAGCACACAGGGGGGAACGGAAAAACTGTTTTTT.

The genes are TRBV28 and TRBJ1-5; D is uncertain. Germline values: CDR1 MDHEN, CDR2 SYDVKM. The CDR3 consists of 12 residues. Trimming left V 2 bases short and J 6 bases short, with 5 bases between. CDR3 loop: CASSLLAQPQHF. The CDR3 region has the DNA TGTGCCAGCAGTTTACTAGCTCAGCCCCAGCATTTT.

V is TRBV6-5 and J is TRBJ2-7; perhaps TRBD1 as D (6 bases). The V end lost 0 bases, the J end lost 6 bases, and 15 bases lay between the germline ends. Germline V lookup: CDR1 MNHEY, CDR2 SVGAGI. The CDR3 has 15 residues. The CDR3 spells CASSYSNRDSLEQYF. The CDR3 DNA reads TGTGCCAGCAGTTACTCTAACAGGGATTCCCTCGAGCAGTACTTC.

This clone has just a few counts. In DNA form, the CDR3 reads TGTGCCACCAGTGAGGCCCTAGCGGGCACAGATACGCAGTATTTT. This encodes CATSEALAGTDTQYF. The chain carries TRBV24-1 and TRBJ2-3, with 7 bases lining up with TRBD2. This CDR3 contains 15 residues. V lost 4 bases and J lost 1; bases outside the gene matches: 4. CDR1 is KGHDR and CDR2 is SFDVKD in the germline V gene.

The CDR3 region has the DNA TGCGCCAGCAGCCCCCACCCTAGGACAGGGGCCCTGAACACTGAAGCTTTCTTT. The encoded protein is CASSPHPRTGALNTEAFF. The gene calls are TRBV4-1 and TRBJ1-1; 9 nucleotides align to TRBD1. From germline, CDR1 is MGHRA and CDR2 YSYEKL. The CDR3 totals 18 residues. V gave up 4 bases and J gave up 0 bases; unmatched junction bases: 12.

This chain's CDR3 is CASSLLGQGYEQYF. CDR3 coding DNA: TGTGCCAGCAGCTTATTGGGACAGGGGTACGAGCAGTACTTC. The chain links TRBV7-2 to TRBJ2-7, with 10 bases fitting TRBD1. Germline-derived CDR1 and CDR2 are SGHTA and FQGNSA. V gave up 2 bases and J gave up 4 bases; unmatched junction bases: 2. The CDR3 extends over 14 amino acids.

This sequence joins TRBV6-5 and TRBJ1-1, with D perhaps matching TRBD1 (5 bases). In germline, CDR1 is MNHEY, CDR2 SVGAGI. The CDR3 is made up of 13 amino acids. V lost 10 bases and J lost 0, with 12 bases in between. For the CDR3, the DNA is TGTGCCACGTCGGGACTCCTGAACACTGAAGCTTTCTTT. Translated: CATSGLLNTEAFF.

In DNA, the CDR3 is TGTGCCAGAAGCTTGGAGGCGGGAGTGGCCAACAATGAGCAGTTCTTC. Its protein is CARSLEAGVANNEQFF. The rearrangement links TRBV5-3 to TRBJ2-1, with 7 bases matching TRBD2. TRBV5-3 falls under the ORF class, with uncertain function. Trimming took 0 bases from V and 5 from J; bases not matched to a gene: 8. The CDR3 is 16 residues long.

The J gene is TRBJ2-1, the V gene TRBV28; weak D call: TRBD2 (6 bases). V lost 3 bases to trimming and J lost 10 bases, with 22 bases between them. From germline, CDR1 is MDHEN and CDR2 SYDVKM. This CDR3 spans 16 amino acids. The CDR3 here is CASSFSGTGDLGEQFF. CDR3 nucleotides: TGTGCCAGCAGTTTCTCCGGGACGGGGGATTTGGGAGAGCAGTTCTTC. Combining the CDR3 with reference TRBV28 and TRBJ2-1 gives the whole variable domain DVKVTQSSRYLVKRTGEKVFLECVQDMDHENMFWYRQDPGLGLRLIYFSYDVKMKEKGDIPEGYSVSREKKERFSLILESASTNQTSMYLCASSFSGTGDLGEQFFGPGTRLTVL.

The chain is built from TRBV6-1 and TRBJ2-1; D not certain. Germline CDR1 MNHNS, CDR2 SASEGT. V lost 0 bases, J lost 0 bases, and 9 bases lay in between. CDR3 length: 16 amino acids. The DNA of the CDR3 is TGTGCCAGCAGTGAAGCGCGACATAGCTCCTACAATGAGCAGTTCTTC. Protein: CASSEARHSSYNEQFF.

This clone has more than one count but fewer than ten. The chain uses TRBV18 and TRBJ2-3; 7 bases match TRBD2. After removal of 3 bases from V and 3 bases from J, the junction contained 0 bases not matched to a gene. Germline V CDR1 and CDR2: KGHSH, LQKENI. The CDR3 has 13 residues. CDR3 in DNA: TGTGCCAGCTCACCGGGGGGGACAGATACGCAGTATTTT. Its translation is CASSPGGTDTQYF.

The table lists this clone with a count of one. CDR3 nucleotide sequence: TGCGCCAGCAGTTTGAGGGAGGCGAACTATGGCTACACCTTC. Translated: CASSLREANYGYTF. This chain links TRBV5-1 with TRBJ1-2; no clear D. Germline V lookup: CDR1 SGHRS, CDR2 YFSETQ. Between the trimmed V and J ends, which lost 5 bases and 2 bases, there was a span of 13 bases. There are 14 residues in the CDR3.

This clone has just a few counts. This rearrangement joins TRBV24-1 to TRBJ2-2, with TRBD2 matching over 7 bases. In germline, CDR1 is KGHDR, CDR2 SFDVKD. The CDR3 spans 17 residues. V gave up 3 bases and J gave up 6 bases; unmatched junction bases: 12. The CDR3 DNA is TGTGCCACCAGTGATGTGATGCCAGCGGGGAGGGCCGGGGAGCTGTTTTTT. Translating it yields CATSDVMPAGRAGELFF.

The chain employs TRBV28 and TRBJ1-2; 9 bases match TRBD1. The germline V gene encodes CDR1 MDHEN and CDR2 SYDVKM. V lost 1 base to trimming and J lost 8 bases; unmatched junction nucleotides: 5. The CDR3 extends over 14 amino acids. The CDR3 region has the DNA TGTGCCAGCAGTTTATTACAGGGGGCTGTAGGCTACACCTTC. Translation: CASSLLQGAVGYTF.

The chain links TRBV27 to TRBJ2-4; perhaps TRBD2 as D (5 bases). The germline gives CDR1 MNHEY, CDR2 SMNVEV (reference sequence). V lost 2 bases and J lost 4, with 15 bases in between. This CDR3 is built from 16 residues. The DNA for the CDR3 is TGTGCCAGCAGTTTAAATATTGGACTTAGAAAAAACATTCAGTACTTC. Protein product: CASSLNIGLRKNIQYF.

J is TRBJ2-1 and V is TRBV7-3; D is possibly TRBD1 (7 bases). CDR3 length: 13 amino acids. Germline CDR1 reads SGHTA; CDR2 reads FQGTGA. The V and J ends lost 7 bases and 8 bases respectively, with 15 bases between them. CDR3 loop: CASTQGGLDEQFF. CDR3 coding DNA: TGTGCCAGCACCCAGGGGGGCCTCGATGAGCAGTTCTTC. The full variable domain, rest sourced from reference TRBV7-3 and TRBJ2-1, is GAGVSQTPSNKVTEKGKYVELRCDPISGHTALYWYRQSLGQGPEFLIYFQGTGAADDSGLPNDRFFAVRPEGSVSTLKIQRTERGDSAVYLCASTQGGLDEQFFGPGTRLTVL.

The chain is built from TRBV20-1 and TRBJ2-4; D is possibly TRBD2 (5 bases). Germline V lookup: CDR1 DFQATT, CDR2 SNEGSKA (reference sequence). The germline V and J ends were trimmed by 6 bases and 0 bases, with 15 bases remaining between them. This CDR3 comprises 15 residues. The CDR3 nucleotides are TGCAGTGCCAGTCGGACTGCAATAGCCAAAAACATTCAGTACTTC. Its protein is CSASRTAIAKNIQYF.

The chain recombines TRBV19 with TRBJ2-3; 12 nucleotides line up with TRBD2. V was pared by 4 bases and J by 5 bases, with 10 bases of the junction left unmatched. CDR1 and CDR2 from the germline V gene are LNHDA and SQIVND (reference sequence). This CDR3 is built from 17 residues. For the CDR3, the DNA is TGTGCCAGTAGTAACTCCCGACTAGCGGGAGAGATAGATACGCAGTATTTT. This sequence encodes CASSNSRLAGEIDTQYF.

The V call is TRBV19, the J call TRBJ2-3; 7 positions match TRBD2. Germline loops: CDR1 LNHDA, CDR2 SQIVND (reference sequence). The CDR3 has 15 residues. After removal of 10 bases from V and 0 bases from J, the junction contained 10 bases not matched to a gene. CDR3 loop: CATGGAGISTDTQYF. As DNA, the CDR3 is TGTGCCACCGGGGGAGCGGGAATTAGCACAGATACGCAGTATTTT.